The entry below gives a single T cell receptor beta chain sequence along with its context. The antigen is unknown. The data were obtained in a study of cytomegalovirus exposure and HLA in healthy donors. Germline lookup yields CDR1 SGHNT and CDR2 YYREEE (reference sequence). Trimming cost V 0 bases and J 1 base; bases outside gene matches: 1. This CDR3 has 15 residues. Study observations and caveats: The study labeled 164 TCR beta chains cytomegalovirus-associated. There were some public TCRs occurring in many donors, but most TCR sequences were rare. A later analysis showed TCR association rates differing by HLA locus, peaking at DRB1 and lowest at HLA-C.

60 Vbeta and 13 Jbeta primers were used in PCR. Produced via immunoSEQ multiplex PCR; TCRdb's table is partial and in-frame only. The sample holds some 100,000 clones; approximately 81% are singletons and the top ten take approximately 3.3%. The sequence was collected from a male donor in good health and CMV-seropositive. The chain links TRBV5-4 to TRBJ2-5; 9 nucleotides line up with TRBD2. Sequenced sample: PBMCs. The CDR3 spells CASSLGSGSQETQYF. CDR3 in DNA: TGTGCCAGCAGCTTGGGTAGCGGGAGCCAAGAGACCCAGTACTTC.